The present entry profiles one T cell receptor beta chain with its context. The data stem from a study of CD8+ T cells in alopecia areata. As part of sample collection, lesional scalp punch biopsies and peripheral blood were taken from alopecia areata patients. CDR1 SGHDT and CDR2 YYEEEE come from the germline V gene. The CDR3 runs to 14 residues. Trimming took off 1 base at V and 5 bases at J, with 10 bases between the two ends. cDNA serving as the sequencing template came from extracted, reverse transcribed RNA. Assay: immunoSEQ multiplex PCR; the TCRdb copy retains only in-frame clones and omits some. The repertoire includes 50,000 to 70,000 clones, about 40% of them detected once, and 51% sits in the top ten.

The source is a human donor with alopecia areata. Sequenced material: NKG2D-low CD8+ T cells sorted from blood. The chain links TRBV5-6 to TRBJ2-1; D is undetermined. CDR3 nucleotide sequence: TGTGCCAGCAGCTTGTTAAGCGATAACAATGAGCAGTTCTTC. Its protein product is CASSLLSDNNEQFF.